These 31 T cell receptor beta chains were sequenced from one sample in a study of T-cell reconstitution after alpha-beta-depleted transplantation in children. A library of TCRbeta sequences, prepared with unique molecular identifiers, was generated. TCRdb called the PCR reads again in MiXCR, with one record for every CDR3 protein. The sample shows approximately 800,000 distinct CDR3 sequences, 15% to 20% of them seen only once. The starting material was PBMCs, mostly from graft donor cells, obtained 360 days after TCRalphabeta/CD19-depleted stem cell transplant. These receptors all come from a male patient aged 10 to 17 who had a stem cell transplant for acute lymphoblastic leukemia, so the T cells may come from the graft donor.

This clonotype was detected only a few times. The chain carries TRBV28 and TRBJ2-7; 11 bases are a match to TRBD2. This CDR3 spans 16 amino acids. V was clipped by 10 bases and J by 0 bases; unmatched bases: 11. Germline CDR1 and CDR2: MDHEN and SYDVKM. CDR3 loop: CATTGLAVRSSYEQYF. In DNA, the CDR3 is TGTGCCACTACGGGACTAGCGGTGAGGAGCTCCTACGAGCAGTACTTC.

The sample holds many counts of this clonotype. V is TRBV4-1 and J is TRBJ1-1; a possible D gene is TRBD1 (5 bases). This CDR3 region has 15 residues. Trimming removed 4 bases from V and 3 bases from J, with 15 bases in between. Looked up from germline, CDR1 is MGHRA and CDR2 is YSYEKL. The CDR3 region is CASSRITGTDTEAFF. The CDR3 bases are TGCGCCAGCAGCCGAATCACAGGAACTGACACTGAAGCTTTCTTT.

This sequence joins TRBV29-1 and TRBJ1-2; 8 bases fit TRBD1. The CDR3 totals 13 residues. Germline V CDR1 and CDR2: SQVTM, ANQGSEA. With V trimmed by 2 bases and J by 4 bases, 3 bases remained unmatched. This CDR3 reads CSVEKGTGYGYTF. DNA of the CDR3: TGCAGCGTTGAAAAAGGGACAGGCTATGGCTACACCTTC.

There are a few counts of this clonotype. This chain links TRBV4-1 with TRBJ2-5; TRBD2 matches 9 bases. The CDR3 is 14 amino acids. After removal of 4 bases from V and 5 bases from J, the junction contained 5 bases not matched to a gene. Germline CDR1 and CDR2: MGHRA and YSYEKL. The CDR3 loop reads CASSLAGVDETQYF. CDR3 in DNA: TGCGCCAGCAGCCTAGCGGGAGTAGATGAGACCCAGTACTTC.

The CDR3 spells CASSFRTGTNEKLFF. Here the CDR3 DNA reads TGTGCCAGCAGTTTTCGGACAGGGACTAATGAAAAACTGTTTTTT. The chain is built from TRBV12-3 or TRBV12-4 and TRBJ1-4; TRBD1 agrees at 8 bases. This CDR3 region has 15 residues. Trimming removed 3 bases from V and 2 bases from J; junction bases left unmatched: 2.

The chain joins TRBV5-1 to TRBJ2-1, with 11 positions matching TRBD2. CDR3 length: 18 amino acids. Germline-derived CDR1 and CDR2 are SGHRS and YFSETQ. J was trimmed by 6 bases and V by 0 bases; bases with no gene match: 11. The CDR3 spells CASSLVLAGGKFGNEQFF. The CDR3 coding sequence is TGCGCCAGCAGCTTGGTCCTAGCGGGAGGTAAATTTGGCAATGAGCAGTTCTTC.

The chain links TRBV4-1 to TRBJ2-5; 10 bases match TRBD2. The V gene's germline CDR1 is MGHRA and CDR2 YSYEKL. V lost 4 bases, J lost 5 bases, and 7 bases stayed unmatched. The CDR3 is made up of 15 amino acids. DNA for the CDR3: TGCGCCAGCAGCCGAACGGGACTAGCGAGGGAGACCCAGTACTTC. The encoded protein is CASSRTGLARETQYF.

The CDR3: CASSLITGASYNEQFF. The CDR3 nucleotides are TGCGCCAGCAGCTTGATAACGGGGGCCTCCTACAATGAGCAGTTCTTC. The chain combines TRBV5-1 with TRBJ2-1, with D perhaps given as TRBD1 or TRBD2 (6 bases each). The length of the CDR3 is 16 residues. CDR1 and CDR2 from the germline V gene are SGHRS and YFSETQ. V gave up 1 base and J gave up 0 bases, with 11 bases separating them. Full variable domain (rest looked up from reference TRBV5-1 and TRBJ2-1): KAGVTQTPRYLIKTRGQQVTLSCSPISGHRSVSWYQQTPGQGLQFLFEYFSETQRNKGNFPGRFSGRQFSNSRSEMNVSTLELGDSALYLCASSLITGASYNEQFFGPGTRLTVL.

This clonotype was observed a handful of times. V and J are TRBV7-9 and TRBJ2-1; possibly TRBD1 for D (5 bases). The germline gives CDR1 SEHNR, CDR2 FQNEAQ (reference sequence). The CDR3 covers 14 residues. The V end was cut by 2 bases, the J end by 5 bases, with 10 bases between. CDR3 in DNA: TGTGCCAGCAGCTTATATGGGGCCGACAATGAGCAGTTCTTC. This sequence encodes CASSLYGADNEQFF.

This clonotype was counted between two and nine times. V and J are TRBV12-3 or TRBV12-4 and TRBJ2-1; 9 bases agree with TRBD2. This CDR3 has 16 residues. Trimming removed 6 bases from V and 4 bases from J; junction bases left unmatched: 10. The CDR3 reads CASRPSGTSRYNEQFF. CDR3 bases: TGTGCCAGCAGACCCTCCGGGACTAGCAGGTACAATGAGCAGTTCTTC.

This clonotype turned up a few times. The V gene is TRBV3-1, the J gene TRBJ2-7; 7 bases fit TRBD1. The CDR3 contains 16 residues. Germline values: CDR1 LGHDT, CDR2 YNNKEL (reference sequence). After removal of 0 bases from V and 2 bases from J, the junction contained 7 bases not matched to a gene. The CDR3 protein is CASSQDRAGGTYEQYF. The DNA of the CDR3 is TGTGCCAGCAGCCAAGATCGCGCAGGGGGTACCTACGAGCAGTACTTC.

This chain uses TRBV20-1 with TRBJ2-7; 13 nucleotides align to TRBD2. The CDR3 spans 13 residues. Losses at the gene ends were 7 bases for V and 5 bases for J; bases not matched to a gene: 5. Germline values: CDR1 DFQATT, CDR2 SNEGSKA (reference sequence). The CDR3 sequence: CSDRTSGSHEQYF. CDR3 DNA sequence: TGCAGTGACAGGACTAGCGGGAGTCACGAGCAGTACTTC.

This clonotype was seen a handful of times. The chain combines TRBV6-5 with TRBJ1-4; D is uncertain. V was cut by 1 base and J by 0 bases, with 9 bases left in between. This CDR3 comprises 16 residues. Germline-derived CDR1 and CDR2 are MNHEY and SVGAGI. The CDR3 bases are TGTGCCAGCAGTTACTGGGAGGGCTCAACTAATGAAAAACTGTTTTTT. It codes for CASSYWEGSTNEKLFF.

V is TRBV20-1 and J is TRBJ2-7; TRBD1 agrees at 9 bases. The germline V gene has CDR1 DFQATT and CDR2 SNEGSKA (reference sequence). CDR3 length: 13 residues. V lost 2 bases and J lost 5; bases outside the gene matches: 4. CDR3 sequence reads: CSARPDRGNEQYF. The DNA for the CDR3 is TGCAGTGCTAGACCGGACAGGGGAAACGAGCAGTACTTC.

This clonotype has a handful of counts. This chain uses TRBV2 with TRBJ2-1; TRBD1 agrees at 8 bases. CDR3 length: 14 amino acids. Per the germline V gene, CDR1 is SNHLY and CDR2 is FYNNEI. The V gene end was trimmed by 7 bases and the J gene end by 4 bases; junction bases not matched to a gene: 6. CDR3 residues: CASKERQGYNEQFF. In DNA, the CDR3 is TGTGCCAGCAAGGAGAGACAGGGGTACAATGAGCAGTTCTTC. Supplemented by reference TRBV2 and TRBJ2-1, the full variable domain reads EPEVTQTPSHQVTQMGQEVILRCVPISNHLYFYWYRQILGQKVEFLVSFYNNEISEKSEIFDDQFSVERPDGSNFTLKIRSTKLEDSAMYFCASKERQGYNEQFFGPGTRLTVL.

The chain has TRBV12-3 or TRBV12-4 and TRBJ1-3; D not resolved. The V gene lost 7 bases and the J gene lost 4 bases, with 8 bases spanning the gap. This CDR3 spans 12 amino acids. The CDR3 here is CASTEAGNTIYF. CDR3 coding DNA: TGTGCCAGCACGGAGGCCGGAAACACCATATATTTT.

There are a few counts of this clonotype. The chain joins TRBV6-5 to TRBJ1-1; D not certain. Germline CDR1 is MNHEY and CDR2 is SVGAGI. Trimming removed 7 bases at V and 1 base at J, with 7 bases between. This CDR3 comprises 12 residues. DNA of the CDR3: TGTGCCAGCAAGAGGGAGAACACTGAAGCTTTCTTT. Translating it yields CASKRENTEAFF.

The genes are TRBV28 and TRBJ2-2; 7 positions agree with TRBD1. This CDR3 spans 17 amino acids. The germline V gene encodes CDR1 MDHEN and CDR2 SYDVKM. With 8 bases clipped from V and 3 bases from J, the junction kept 15 bases outside the gene matches. CDR3 DNA sequence: TGTGCCAGCCAGTTTTCACAAGGGGGCCTCTACACCGGGGAGCTGTTTTTT. It yields the protein CASQFSQGGLYTGELFF.

This chain connects TRBV13 to TRBJ2-4; TRBD1 or TRBD2 may be the D gene (5 bases each). Germline V gene lookup returns CDR1 PRHDT and CDR2 FYEKMQ (reference sequence). The V gene lost 5 bases and the J gene lost 3 bases, with 14 bases spanning the gap. The CDR3 has 15 amino acids. This CDR3 is CASSPGWDLKNIQYF. The CDR3 DNA sequence: TGTGCCAGCAGCCCCGGATGGGACCTCAAAAACATTCAGTACTTC.

The sample holds a few counts of this clonotype. CDR3 in amino acids: CASSVDGPDTQYF. CDR3 sequence (DNA): TGTGCCAGCAGCGTCGACGGGCCAGATACGCAGTATTTT. The rearrangement uses TRBV9 and TRBJ2-3; D call uncertain. The CDR3 contains 13 residues. The germline V gene encodes CDR1 SGDLS and CDR2 YYNGEE. V dropped 2 bases and J dropped 4 bases, with 8 bases sitting between them.

The table lists this clonotype with a few counts. This chain links TRBV12-3 or TRBV12-4 with TRBJ1-6; 9 nucleotides match TRBD1. The CDR3 extends over 14 amino acids. Germline trimming cut 6 bases from V and 7 bases from J; bases unmatched to any gene: 4. The CDR3 is CASSRDRVNSPLHF. The CDR3 DNA is TGTGCCAGCAGCCGGGACAGGGTCAATTCACCCCTCCACTTT.

V and J are TRBV5-1 and TRBJ2-7; TRBD1 agrees at 7 bases. V lost 0 bases, J lost 5 bases, and 2 bases stayed unmatched. The CDR3 contains 13 residues. The germline CDR1 and CDR2 sequences are SGHRS and YFSETQ. The CDR3 spells CASSLVDRDEQYF. CDR3 DNA sequence: TGCGCCAGCAGCTTGGTCGACAGGGACGAGCAGTACTTC. Based on the CDR3 plus reference TRBV5-1 and TRBJ2-7, the full variable domain is KAGVTQTPRYLIKTRGQQVTLSCSPISGHRSVSWYQQTPGQGLQFLFEYFSETQRNKGNFPGRFSGRQFSNSRSEMNVSTLELGDSALYLCASSLVDRDEQYFGPGTRLTVT.

There are a few counts of this clonotype. This chain uses TRBV7-3 with TRBJ2-5; a weak D match, TRBD2 (5 bases). Looked up from germline, CDR1 is SGHTA and CDR2 is FQGTGA. V shed 5 bases and J shed 0 bases, with 13 bases lying between them. The CDR3 has 15 amino acids. The CDR3 sequence is CASSPRAVYQETQYF. CDR3 sequence (DNA): TGTGCCAGCAGCCCCCGAGCGGTGTACCAAGAGACCCAGTACTTC.

The chain has TRBV2 and TRBJ2-3; D is undetermined. Germline assignment: CDR1 SNHLY and CDR2 FYNNEI. V was trimmed by 7 bases and J by 11 bases, leaving 13 bases between them. This CDR3 is built from 11 residues. The CDR3 nucleotides are TGTGCCAGCACTTACTCCCTCAAGCAGTATTTT. It translates to CASTYSLKQYF.

This clonotype has only a few counts. The chain combines TRBV29-1 with TRBJ2-1; D not resolved. CDR3 length: 13 amino acids. V was pared by 4 bases and J by 3 bases, with 10 bases between. Germline CDR1 SQVTM, CDR2 ANQGSEA. The CDR3, as DNA: TGCAGCGTTGGGATTCCCTTCTACAATGAGCAGTTCTTC. Protein sequence: CSVGIPFYNEQFF.

In its sample, this clonotype was seen a few times. The J gene is TRBJ1-2, the V gene TRBV5-1; 10 nucleotides agree with TRBD1. The CDR3 sequence is 15 residues long. Germline-derived CDR1 and CDR2 are SGHRS and YFSETQ. Trimming took 1 base from V and 8 from J; bases not matched to a gene: 8. CDR3 sequence reads: CASSLTDRGRRGYTF. CDR3 sequence (DNA): TGCGCCAGCAGCTTGACCGACAGGGGGCGACGCGGCTACACCTTC.

The chain recombines TRBV2 with TRBJ2-2; possible D gene TRBD1, 5 bases. The germline V and J ends were trimmed by 4 bases and 1 base, with 13 bases remaining between them. The CDR3 contains 16 residues. The germline V gene has CDR1 SNHLY and CDR2 FYNNEI. CDR3 residues: CASSASGYWNTGELFF. Here the CDR3 DNA reads TGTGCCAGCAGTGCTTCAGGGTATTGGAACACCGGGGAGCTGTTTTTT.

This clonotype was observed a few times. The chain recombines TRBV29-1 with TRBJ2-5, with TRBD1 matching 10 bases. CDR1 is SQVTM and CDR2 is ANQGSEA in the germline V gene. The CDR3 covers 14 residues. The J segment lost 4 bases and the V segment lost 5 bases, leaving 7 bases of the junction unmatched. The CDR3 loop reads CSVPGQGLGETQYF. In DNA form, the CDR3 reads TGCAGCGTTCCGGGACAGGGGTTGGGAGAGACCCAGTACTTC.

This clonotype was recorded many times. V is TRBV20-1 and J is TRBJ2-5, with D hard to call. Per the germline V gene, CDR1 is DFQATT and CDR2 is SNEGSKA (reference sequence). V was pared by 3 bases and J by 5 bases, with 7 bases between. The CDR3 is 11 amino acids. The CDR3 DNA sequence: TGCAGTGCTAGGGTAGAGGAGACCCAGTACTTC. This gives the protein CSARVEETQYF.

This clonotype occurred a few times. The chain combines TRBV12-3 or TRBV12-4 with TRBJ2-7; D may be TRBD1 or TRBD2 (5 bases each). The CDR3 sequence is 15 residues long. Trimming removed 3 bases from V and 2 bases from J, with 14 bases in between. This chain's CDR3 is CASSFLWDPTYEQYF. The CDR3 nucleotides are TGTGCCAGCAGTTTTTTATGGGACCCGACCTACGAGCAGTACTTC.

The CDR3 coding sequence is TGTGCCAGCAGCTTAGCGGCAGGGAACACTGAAGCTTTCTTT. Residues: CASSLAAGNTEAFF. The chain uses TRBV7-2 and TRBJ1-1; D gene ambiguous. The germline gives CDR1 SGHTA, CDR2 FQGNSA. This CDR3 is built from 14 residues. V lost 0 bases to trimming and J lost 1 base, with 6 bases between them.